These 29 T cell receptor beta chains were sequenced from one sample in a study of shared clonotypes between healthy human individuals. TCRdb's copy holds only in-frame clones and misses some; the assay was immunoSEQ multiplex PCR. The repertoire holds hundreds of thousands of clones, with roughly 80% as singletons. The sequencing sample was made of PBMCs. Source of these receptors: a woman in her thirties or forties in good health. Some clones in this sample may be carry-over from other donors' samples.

CDR3 nucleotides: TGTGCCATCAGTACTCCGGGACTATCAGCCTACGAGCAGTACTTC. Protein product: CAISTPGLSAYEQYF. The chain has TRBV10-3 and TRBJ2-7; 7 bases match TRBD2. The CDR3 sequence is 15 residues long. V was clipped by 5 bases and J by 2 bases; unmatched bases: 9. Germline assignment: CDR1 ENHRY and CDR2 SYGVKD.

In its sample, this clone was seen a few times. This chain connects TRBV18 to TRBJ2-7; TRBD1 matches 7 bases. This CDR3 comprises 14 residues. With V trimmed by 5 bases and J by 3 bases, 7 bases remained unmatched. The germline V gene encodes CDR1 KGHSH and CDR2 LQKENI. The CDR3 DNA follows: TGTGCCAGCTCAACGACAGGGTTATTCTACGAGCAGTACTTC. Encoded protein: CASSTTGLFYEQYF.

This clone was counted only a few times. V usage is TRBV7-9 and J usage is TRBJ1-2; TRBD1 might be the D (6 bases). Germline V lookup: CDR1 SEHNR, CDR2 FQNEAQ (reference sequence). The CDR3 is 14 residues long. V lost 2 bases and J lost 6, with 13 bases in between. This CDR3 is CASSLREGGNGYTF. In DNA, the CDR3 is TGTGCCAGCAGCTTACGGGAAGGGGGGAATGGCTACACCTTC. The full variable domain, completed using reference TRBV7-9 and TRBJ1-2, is DTGVSQNPRHKITKRGQNVTFRCDPISEHNRLYWYRQTLGQGPEFLTYFQNEAQLEKSRLLSDRFSAERPKGSFSTLEIQRTEQGDSAMYLCASSLREGGNGYTFGSGTRLTVV.

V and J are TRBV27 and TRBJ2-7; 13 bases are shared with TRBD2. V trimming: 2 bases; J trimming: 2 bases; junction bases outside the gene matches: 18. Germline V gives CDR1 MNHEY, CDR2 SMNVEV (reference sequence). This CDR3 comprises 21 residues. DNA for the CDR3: TGTGCCAGCAGTTTACCCCCACGGTACGAAACCGGGACTAGCGGGGCCTACGAGCAGTACTTC. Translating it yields CASSLPPRYETGTSGAYEQYF.

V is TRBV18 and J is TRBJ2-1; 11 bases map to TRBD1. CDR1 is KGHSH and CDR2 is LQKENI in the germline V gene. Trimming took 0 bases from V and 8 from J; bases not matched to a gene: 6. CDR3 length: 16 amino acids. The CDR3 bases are TGTGCCAGCTCACCACCAAGGACAGGGGGCAGGGATGAGCAGTTCTTC. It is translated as CASSPPRTGGRDEQFF.

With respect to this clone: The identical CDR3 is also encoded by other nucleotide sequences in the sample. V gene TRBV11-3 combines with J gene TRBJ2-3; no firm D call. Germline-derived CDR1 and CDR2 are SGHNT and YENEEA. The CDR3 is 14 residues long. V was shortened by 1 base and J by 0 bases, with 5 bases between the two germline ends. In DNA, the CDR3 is TGTGCCAGCAGCTTAGGGCGAAGCACAGATACGCAGTATTTT. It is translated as CASSLGRSTDTQYF.

DNA for the CDR3: TGTGCCAGCAGCTCCTCACTAGGGGGGGATACGCAGTATTTT. Translated, it gives CASSSSLGGDTQYF. This chain joins TRBV7-2 and TRBJ2-3; perhaps D is TRBD1 or TRBD2 (6 bases each). The CDR3 totals 14 residues. V was cut by 4 bases and J by 6 bases, with 14 bases left in between. Germline V gives CDR1 SGHTA, CDR2 FQGNSA.

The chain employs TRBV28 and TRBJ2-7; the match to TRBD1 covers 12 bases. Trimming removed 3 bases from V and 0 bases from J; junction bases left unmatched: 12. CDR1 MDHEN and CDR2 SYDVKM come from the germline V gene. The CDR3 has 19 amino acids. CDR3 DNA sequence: TGTGCCAGCAGTTTCTCTTCGGGACAGGGGGCTTCCCTCTCCTACGAGCAGTACTTC. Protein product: CASSFSSGQGASLSYEQYF.

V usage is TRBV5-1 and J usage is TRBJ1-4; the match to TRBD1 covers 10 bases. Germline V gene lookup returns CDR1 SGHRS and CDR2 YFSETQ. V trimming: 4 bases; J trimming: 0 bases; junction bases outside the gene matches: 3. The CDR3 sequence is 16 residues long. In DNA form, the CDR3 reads TGCGCCAGCAGCCGGACAGGGGGTTCAACTAATGAAAAACTGTTTTTT. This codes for CASSRTGGSTNEKLFF.

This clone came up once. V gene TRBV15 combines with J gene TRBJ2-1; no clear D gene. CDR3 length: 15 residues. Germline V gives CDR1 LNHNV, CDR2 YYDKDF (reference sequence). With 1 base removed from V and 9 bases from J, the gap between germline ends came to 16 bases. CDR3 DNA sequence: TGTGCCACCAGCAGAGTCCGGGTGGCCAGCGCTGAGCAGTTCTTC. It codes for CATSRVRVASAEQFF.

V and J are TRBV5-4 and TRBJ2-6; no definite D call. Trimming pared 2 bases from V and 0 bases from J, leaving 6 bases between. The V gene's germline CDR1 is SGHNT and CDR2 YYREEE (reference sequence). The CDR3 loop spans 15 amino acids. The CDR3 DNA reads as TGTGCCAGCAGCTTACGGAGCTCTGGGGCCAACGTCCTGACTTTC. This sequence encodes CASSLRSSGANVLTF. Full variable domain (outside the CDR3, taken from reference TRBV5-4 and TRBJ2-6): ETGVTQSPTHLIKTRGQQVTLRCSSQSGHNTVSWYQQALGQGPQFIFQYYREEENGRGNFPPRFSGLQFPNYSSELNVNALELDDSALYLCASSLRSSGANVLTFGAGSRLTVL.

The CDR3 DNA follows: TGTGCCAGCAGTGAGCAGTACGATCAGCCCCAGCATTTT. It specifies CASSEQYDQPQHF. V gene TRBV6-1 combines with J gene TRBJ1-5; D ambiguous. Trimming cost V 3 bases and J 5 bases, with 8 bases left between them. The CDR3 runs 13 residues. CDR1 MNHNS and CDR2 SASEGT come from the germline V gene.

CDR3 coding DNA: TGTGCCAGTCGGTCTGGGGCCAACGTCCTGACTTTC. Encoded protein: CASRSGANVLTF. The rearrangement links TRBV28 to TRBJ2-6; D is unresolved. The V end was cut by 9 bases, the J end by 1 base, with 4 bases between. CDR3 size: 12 residues. Germline CDR1 MDHEN, CDR2 SYDVKM.

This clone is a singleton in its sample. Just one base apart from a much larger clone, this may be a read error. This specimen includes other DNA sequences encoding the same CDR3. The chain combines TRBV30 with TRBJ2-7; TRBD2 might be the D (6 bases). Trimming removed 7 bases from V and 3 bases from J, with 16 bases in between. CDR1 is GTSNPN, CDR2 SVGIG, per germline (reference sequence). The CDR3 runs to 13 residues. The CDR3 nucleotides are TGTGCCTTTCGGGGGAGTGCCAACTACGAGCAGTACTTC. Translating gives CAFRGSANYEQYF. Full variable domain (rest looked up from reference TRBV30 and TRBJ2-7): SQTIHQWPATLVQPVGSPLSLECTVEGTSNPNLYWYRQAAGRGLQLLFYSVGIGQISSEVPQNLSASRPQDRQFILSSKKLLLSDSGFYLCAFRGSANYEQYFGPGTRLTVT.

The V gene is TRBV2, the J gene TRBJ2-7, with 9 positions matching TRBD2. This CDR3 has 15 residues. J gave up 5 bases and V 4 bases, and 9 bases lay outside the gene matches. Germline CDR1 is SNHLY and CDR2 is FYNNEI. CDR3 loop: CASSGSRGGANEQYF. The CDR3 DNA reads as TGTGCCAGCAGTGGTTCCCGCGGGGGGGCCAACGAGCAGTACTTC.

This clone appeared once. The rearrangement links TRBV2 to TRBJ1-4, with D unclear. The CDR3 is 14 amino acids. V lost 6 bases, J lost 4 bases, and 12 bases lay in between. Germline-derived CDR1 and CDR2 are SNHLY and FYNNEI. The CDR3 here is CASRDGKGNEKLFF. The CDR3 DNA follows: TGTGCCAGCAGAGATGGGAAGGGTAATGAAAAACTGTTTTTT.

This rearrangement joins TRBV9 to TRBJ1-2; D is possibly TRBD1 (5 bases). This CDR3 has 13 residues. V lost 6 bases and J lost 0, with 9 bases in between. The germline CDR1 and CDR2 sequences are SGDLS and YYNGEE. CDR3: CASMGPTNYGYTF. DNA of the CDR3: TGTGCCAGCATGGGGCCTACTAACTATGGCTACACCTTC.

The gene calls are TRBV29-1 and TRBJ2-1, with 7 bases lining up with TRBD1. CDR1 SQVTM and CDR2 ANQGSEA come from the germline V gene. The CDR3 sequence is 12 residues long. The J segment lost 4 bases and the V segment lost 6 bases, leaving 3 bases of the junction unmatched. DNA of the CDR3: TGCAGCGTAGGGGACAGTTACAATGAGCAGTTCTTC. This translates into CSVGDSYNEQFF.

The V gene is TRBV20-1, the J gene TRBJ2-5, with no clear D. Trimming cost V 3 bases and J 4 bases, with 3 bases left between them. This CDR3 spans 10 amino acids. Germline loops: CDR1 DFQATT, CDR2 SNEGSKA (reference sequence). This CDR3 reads CSASVETQYF. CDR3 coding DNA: TGCAGTGCTAGCGTAGAGACCCAGTACTTC.

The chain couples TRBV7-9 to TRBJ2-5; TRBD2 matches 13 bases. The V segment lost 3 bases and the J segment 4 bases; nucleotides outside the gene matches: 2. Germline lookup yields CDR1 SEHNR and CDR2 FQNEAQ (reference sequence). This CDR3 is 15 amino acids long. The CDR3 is CASSFRTSGRETQYF. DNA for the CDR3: TGTGCCAGCAGCTTCCGGACTAGCGGGAGAGAGACCCAGTACTTC.

The CDR3 DNA sequence: TGTGCCGAAGGGGACAGGGGTGAGGGCGAGCAGTACTTC. Protein product: CAEGDRGEGEQYF. The chain combines TRBV30 with TRBJ2-7; 10 positions agree with TRBD1. CDR3 length equals 13 residues. In germline, CDR1 is GTSNPN, CDR2 SVGIG (reference sequence). The V and J ends lost 8 bases and 6 bases, in that order; junction bases with no gene match: 10.

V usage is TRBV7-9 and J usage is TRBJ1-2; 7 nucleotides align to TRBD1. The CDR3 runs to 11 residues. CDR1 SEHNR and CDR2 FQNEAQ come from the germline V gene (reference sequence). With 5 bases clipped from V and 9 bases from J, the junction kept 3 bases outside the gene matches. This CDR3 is CASSDRDRYTF. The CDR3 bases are TGTGCCAGCAGCGACAGGGACCGCTACACCTTC.

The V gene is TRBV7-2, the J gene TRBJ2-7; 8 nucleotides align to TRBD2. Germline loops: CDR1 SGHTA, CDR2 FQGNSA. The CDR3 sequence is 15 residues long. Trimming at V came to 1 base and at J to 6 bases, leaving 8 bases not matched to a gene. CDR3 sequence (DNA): TGTGCCAGCAGCTTAGTGACGGGAGGGCCCAGCGAGCAGTACTTC. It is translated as CASSLVTGGPSEQYF.

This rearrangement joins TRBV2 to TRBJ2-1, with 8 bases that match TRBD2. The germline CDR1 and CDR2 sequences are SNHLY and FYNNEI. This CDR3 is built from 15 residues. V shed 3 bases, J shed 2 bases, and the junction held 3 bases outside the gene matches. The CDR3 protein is CASSESGRAYNEQFF. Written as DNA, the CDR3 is TGTGCCAGCAGTGAGAGCGGGAGAGCCTACAATGAGCAGTTCTTC.

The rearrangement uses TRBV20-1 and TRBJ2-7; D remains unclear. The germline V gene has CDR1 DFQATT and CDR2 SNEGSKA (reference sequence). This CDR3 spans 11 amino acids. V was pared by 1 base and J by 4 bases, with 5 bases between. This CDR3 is CSARVEYEQYF. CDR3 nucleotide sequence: TGCAGTGCTAGAGTAGAGTACGAGCAGTACTTC.

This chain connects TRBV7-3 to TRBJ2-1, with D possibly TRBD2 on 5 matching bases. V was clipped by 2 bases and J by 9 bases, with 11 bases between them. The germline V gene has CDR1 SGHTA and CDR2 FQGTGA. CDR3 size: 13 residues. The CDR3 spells CASSLGEGTEQFF. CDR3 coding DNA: TGTGCCAGCAGCTTAGGTGAGGGAACTGAGCAGTTCTTC. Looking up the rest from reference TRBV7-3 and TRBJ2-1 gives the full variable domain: GAGVSQTPSNKVTEKGKYVELRCDPISGHTALYWYRQSLGQGPEFLIYFQGTGAADDSGLPNDRFFAVRPEGSVSTLKIQRTERGDSAVYLCASSLGEGTEQFFGPGTRLTVL.

CDR3 nucleotides: TGCGCCAGCCCCAGGTCAGGGGGCTGGAGGAACACTGAAGCTTTCTTT. Protein product: CASPRSGGWRNTEAFF. The chain joins TRBV10-2 to TRBJ1-1; TRBD1 aligns across 8 bases. V lost 8 bases to trimming and J lost 1 base; unmatched junction nucleotides: 12. The CDR3 spans 16 residues. Per the germline V gene, CDR1 is WSHSY and CDR2 is SAAADI.

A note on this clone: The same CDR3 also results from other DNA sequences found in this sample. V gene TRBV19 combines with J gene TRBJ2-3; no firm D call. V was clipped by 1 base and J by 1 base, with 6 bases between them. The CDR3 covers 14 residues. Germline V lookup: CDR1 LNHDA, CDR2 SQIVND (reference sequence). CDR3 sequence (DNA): TGTGCCAGTAGTATAGGGGCGGGCACAGATACGCAGTATTTT. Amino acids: CASSIGAGTDTQYF.

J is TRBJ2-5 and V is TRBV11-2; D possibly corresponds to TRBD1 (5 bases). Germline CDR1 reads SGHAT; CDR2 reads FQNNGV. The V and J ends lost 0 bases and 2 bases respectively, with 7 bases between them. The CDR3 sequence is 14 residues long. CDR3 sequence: CASSLDRAQETQYF. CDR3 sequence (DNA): TGTGCCAGCAGCTTAGACAGGGCGCAAGAGACCCAGTACTTC.